Listed below are T cell receptor beta chains from one sample, sequenced in a study of blood T cells in healthy people across ages. TCRdb independently ran MiXCR on the 5' RACE reads; one entry per CDR3 protein. The sample carries about 700,000 distinct CDR3 sequences, about 34% recorded once. Sequencing used blood. The receptors originated from a woman of 80 years or more in good health. The CDR3 runs from the conserved cysteine through the conserved F or W. A D gene is named only where the DNA matches it firmly. Clone size is stated in some rows and not others, as once, few, many or a class when expanded.

j_call clone_size d_call v_call cdr3_aa cdr3_nt
TRBJ1-1 few . TRBV6-2/TRBV6-3 CASSYEGNTEAFF TGTGCCAGCAGTTACGAAGGGAACACTGAAGCTTTCTTT
TRBJ1-1 many TRBD1 TRBV12-3/TRBV12-4 CASRTGLNTEAFF TGTGCCAGCAGGACAGGGTTAAACACTGAAGCTTTCTTT
TRBJ2-7 few . TRBV7-9 CASSLDRDPYEQYF TGTGCCAGCAGCTTGGACCGGGACCCCTACGAGCAGTACTTC
TRBJ2-1 many TRBD2 TRBV7-3 CASSSVAGSYNEQFF TGTGCCAGCAGCTCAGTAGCGGGGAGTTACAATGAGCAGTTCTTC
TRBJ1-1 . . TRBV6-5 CASRAGIGTEAFF TGTGCCAGCAGGGCGGGGATAGGGACTGAAGCTTTCTTT
TRBJ1-2 many . TRBV10-3 CAIKDYTGYTF TGTGCCATCAAGGACTACACGGGCTACACCTTC
TRBJ2-7 . . TRBV5-1 CASTGFSYEQYF TGCGCCAGCACGGGATTCTCCTACGAGCAGTACTTC
TRBJ2-2 once TRBD1 TRBV4-1 CASSRGQGKDGELFF TGCGCCAGCAGCCGGGGACAGGGAAAGGACGGGGAGCTGTTTTTT
TRBJ1-1 many . TRBV7-6 CASRIVKNTEAFF TGTGCCAGCAGGATCGTCAAGAACACTGAAGCTTTCTTT
TRBJ2-5 many . TRBV20-1 CSARVFQETQYF TGCAGTGCTAGAGTCTTTCAGGAGACCCAGTACTTC
TRBJ2-7 many . TRBV20-1 CSARWTEANYEQYF TGCAGTGCTAGGTGGACAGAAGCGAATTACGAGCAGTACTTC
TRBJ1-1 few TRBD1 TRBV4-1 CASSQDPPGDRGRTEAFF TGCGCCAGCAGCCAAGATCCCCCGGGGGACAGGGGCCGGACTGAAGCTTTCTTT
TRBJ2-7 many . TRBV12-3/TRBV12-4 CASSEGTYSSSYEQYF TGTGCCAGCAGCGAAGGGACGTATTCTAGCTCCTACGAGCAGTACTTC